Sequencing of this TCR beta chain was carried out in a study of blood T cells in healthy people across ages. Then a second PCR, running roughly 7 to 11 cycles, was carried out with a sample-barcoded 5' primer and a J-beta primer mix. TCRdb recomputed calls from the 5' RACE reads with MiXCR, one row per CDR3 protein. The table lists about 970,000 distinct CDR3 sequences, around 54% of them singletons. Losses at the gene ends were 0 bases for V and 4 bases for J; bases not matched to a gene: 11. This CDR3 has 18 amino acids. Germline V CDR1 and CDR2: LGHNA, YNFKEQ. The chain couples TRBV4-2 to TRBJ1-4; 7 bases are a match to TRBD1. The sample consisted of blood. The receptor comes from a woman aged 55 to 70 in good health. The CDR3 nucleotides are TGTGCCAGCAGCCAAGATTCCACAGGGGTTGGAAATAATGAAAAACTGTTTTTT. Amino acids: CASSQDSTGVGNNEKLFF.